The sequence of this T cell receptor (beta chain) was determined in a study of shared clonotypes between healthy human individuals. Donors comprised only Caucasian adults living in Nashville, Tennessee. The table came from immunoSEQ multiplex PCR; TCRdb's copy has only in-frame clones and leaves some out. The repertoire holds a few million clones, with about nine tenths as singletons. The origin of this receptor is a man in his late teens or twenties in good health. Some clones in this sample may be carry-over from other donors' samples. Sequenced material: naive CD4+ T cells from PBMCs. Stated subset: CD45RA+ positively selected.

CDR3 amino acids: CASSLGQTFYGYTF. The CDR3 nucleotides are TGTGCCAGCAGCTTAGGACAGACTTTCTATGGCTACACCTTC. This chain connects TRBV11-1 to TRBJ1-2; a possible D gene is TRBD1 (5 bases). CDR1 is SGHAT and CDR2 is FQDESV in the germline V gene (reference sequence). The CDR3 sequence is 14 residues long. Trimming took 1 base from V and 4 from J, leaving 10 bases between them.